This T cell receptor (beta chain) comes out of a study of CD8 T cells in ankylosing spondylitis. Points from the study as a whole: Ankylosing spondylitis blood appeared to carry a characteristic TCR beta motif of several highly homologous variants.

This clonotype has a count of ten or more. Its antigen remains unknown. The CDR3 consists of 13 residues. Trimming stripped 6 bases from V and 3 bases from J, with 9 bases between. CDR1 MDHEN and CDR2 SYDVKM come from the germline V gene. TCRdb itself ran the 5' RACE reads through MiXCR, one entry per CDR3 protein. The sample holds just under 350,000 distinct CDR3 sequences, roughly 15% seen once. The TCR sequence derives from a male donor with ankylosing spondylitis or in good health (not recorded which). This rearrangement joins TRBV28 to TRBJ1-5; D might be TRBD1 (6 bases). The sample comprised blood, either unsorted or a sorted T cell fraction (not recorded which). The CDR3 sequence: CASSRTVNQPQHF. CDR3 sequence (DNA): TGTGCCAGCAGCAGGACAGTCAATCAGCCCCAGCATTTT.